This T cell receptor (beta chain) appears in the sequencing data of a study of blood T cell repertoires in COVID-19. At the level of the study: COVID-19 samples from acute and convalescent phases originated in the United States, Italy and Spain. The cDNA or gDNA used as material had been derived from T cells, B-cell-depleted T cells, or PBMCs.

Methods used by the authors: Amplification of reference gene primers was used by the study to estimate nucleated cell counts. The data were produced by immunoSEQ multiplex PCR, yet TCRdb's version contains in-frame clones alone and is incomplete. The V and J calls and clone size come from that table; D and trimming were worked out from the DNA. The sample lists 170,000 or so clones; just over 85% were seen once. V was clipped by 6 bases and J by 6 bases; unmatched bases: 4. The germline V gene encodes CDR1 MNHEY and CDR2 SMNVEV (reference sequence). The CDR3 is 12 amino acids. The sequenced sample consisted of peripheral blood. V usage is TRBV27 and J usage is TRBJ2-7; TRBD1 matches 8 bases. This clonotype was obtained from a man between 45 and 60 years old with active or convalescent COVID-19. CDR3 DNA: TGTGCCAGCAGCCGGACAGGGACCGAGCAGTACTTC. Its protein product is CASSRTGTEQYF.